The 21 T cell receptor beta chains presented below share a single source sample, sequenced in a study of shared clonotypes between healthy human individuals. Produced via immunoSEQ multiplex PCR; TCRdb's table is partial and in-frame only. Among 2 million to 2.5 million clones, around 95% were seen once, and the ten largest hold approximately 0.13%. The specimen was naive CD4+ T cells sorted from blood. The subset here: CD45RA+ positively selected. Receptor source: a man aged 18 to 29 in good health.

The genes are TRBV4-3 and TRBJ2-3; perhaps TRBD2 as D (5 bases). The germline V and J ends were trimmed by 2 bases and 0 bases, with 9 bases remaining between them. This CDR3 is 15 amino acids long. From germline, CDR1 is LGHNA and CDR2 YSLEER. The CDR3 DNA sequence: TGCGCCAGCAGCCAACATTGGACTAGCACAGATACGCAGTATTTT. Protein: CASSQHWTSTDTQYF.

V and J are TRBV2 and TRBJ2-5; no definite D call. Germline V gene lookup returns CDR1 SNHLY and CDR2 FYNNEI. The ends were cut back, 6 bases at V and 14 bases at J, with 13 bases in the middle. The CDR3 sequence is 10 residues long. The CDR3 nucleotides read TGTGCCAGCAGGGACCCCCCCAGTTACTTC. Amino acids: CASRDPPSYF.

V is TRBV28 and J is TRBJ2-7; 10 bases map to TRBD2. The CDR3 contains 15 residues. V trimming: 6 bases; J trimming: 6 bases; junction bases outside the gene matches: 11. The germline V gene encodes CDR1 MDHEN and CDR2 SYDVKM. Written as DNA, the CDR3 is TGTGCCAGCAGCCTACGACCGGGACTAGCGTTCGAGCAGTACTTC. Translation: CASSLRPGLAFEQYF.

This clone was counted once. The chain employs TRBV9 and TRBJ2-3; D is undetermined. This CDR3 comprises 16 residues. Between the trimmed V and J ends, which lost 3 bases and 4 bases, there was a span of 18 bases. The germline V gene has CDR1 SGDLS and CDR2 YYNGEE. CDR3 region: CASSEDPYGVADTQYF. CDR3 nucleotides: TGTGCCAGCAGCGAGGACCCCTACGGAGTCGCAGATACGCAGTATTTT.

The chain combines TRBV27 with TRBJ2-5; TRBD2 aligns across 7 bases. J lost 5 bases, V lost 4 bases, and 13 bases had no gene match. CDR1 is MNHEY, CDR2 SMNVEV, per germline (reference sequence). The CDR3 has 16 amino acids. The CDR3 region has the DNA TGTGCCAGCAGTTCACTTGGGGCGCGGGGGTTGGAGACCCAGTACTTC. This sequence encodes CASSSLGARGLETQYF.

Worth noting for this clone: Other DNA sequences in this specimen translate into the identical CDR3. The chain has TRBV19 and TRBJ1-1; D not certain. Germline CDR1 reads LNHDA; CDR2 reads SQIVND (reference sequence). The CDR3 is made up of 11 amino acids. Trimming took off 7 bases at V and 1 base at J, with 4 bases between the two ends. The CDR3 reads CASNRNTEAFF. In nucleotides, the CDR3 is TGTGCCAGTAATAGGAACACTGAAGCTTTCTTT.

The chain recombines TRBV27 with TRBJ1-5; D is uncertain. V lost 2 bases to trimming and J lost 0 bases, with 5 bases between them. The CDR3 is 14 residues long. Per germline, CDR1 MNHEY and CDR2 SMNVEV (reference sequence). The CDR3 DNA reads TGTGCCAGCAGTTTAGGGAATAGCAATCAGCCCCAGCATTTT. Protein sequence: CASSLGNSNQPQHF.

The chain has TRBV18 and TRBJ1-2; TRBD1 agrees at 8 bases. The CDR3 contains 14 residues. Looked up from germline, CDR1 is KGHSH and CDR2 is LQKENI. The J segment lost 6 bases and the V segment lost 2 bases, leaving 5 bases of the junction unmatched. CDR3: CASSPGQGGHGYTF. CDR3 DNA sequence: TGTGCCAGCTCACCAGGACAGGGTGGACATGGCTACACCTTC. The full variable domain, rest sourced from reference TRBV18 and TRBJ1-2, is NAGVMQNPRHLVRRRGQEARLRCSPMKGHSHVYWYRQLPEEGLKFMVYLQKENIIDESGMPKERFSAEFPKEGPSILRIQQVVRGDSAAYFCASSPGQGGHGYTFGSGTRLTVV.

The chain combines TRBV28 with TRBJ2-5, with D perhaps matching TRBD1 or TRBD2 (6 bases each). V was pared by 2 bases and J by 6 bases, with 16 bases between. CDR3 length: 15 amino acids. Germline V lookup: CDR1 MDHEN, CDR2 SYDVKM. CDR3 DNA sequence: TGTGCCAGCAGTTTAAGTGGGGGGCTGCGAAAGACCCAGTACTTC. Translation: CASSLSGGLRKTQYF.

The rearrangement joins TRBV2 to TRBJ2-3; 7 bases map to TRBD2. V trimming: 7 bases; J trimming: 0 bases; junction bases outside the gene matches: 10. This CDR3 region has 16 residues. Looked up from germline, CDR1 is SNHLY and CDR2 is FYNNEI. The CDR3 nucleotides are TGTGCCAGCAATGGGTTTCCTAGCGGTAGCACAGATACGCAGTATTTT. Translated: CASNGFPSGSTDTQYF.

A word on this clone: Other DNA sequences in this specimen translate into the identical CDR3. The chain recombines TRBV7-9 with TRBJ1-6; D may be TRBD1 (5 bases). Deletions cut 3 bases from V and 8 bases from J, with 5 bases between. Germline values: CDR1 SEHNR, CDR2 FQNEAQ (reference sequence). This CDR3 spans 12 amino acids. CDR3 protein: CASSLGDSPLHF. The DNA of the CDR3 is TGTGCCAGCAGCTTGGGGGATTCACCCCTCCACTTT.

This chain connects TRBV30 to TRBJ2-1, with 11 bases matching TRBD1. The CDR3 sequence is 14 residues long. After removal of 7 bases from V and 3 bases from J, the junction contained 5 bases not matched to a gene. The germline gives CDR1 GTSNPN, CDR2 SVGIG (reference sequence). CDR3 nucleotides: TGTGCCTTTACCGGGACAGGGGGCTACAATGAGCAGTTCTTC. This gives the protein CAFTGTGGYNEQFF.

This clone appeared a few times. The CDR3 nucleotides read TGTGCCAGCTCACCAGTCCCCGGGACAGGGATTGATGGCTACACCTTC. Amino acid sequence: CASSPVPGTGIDGYTF. V and J are TRBV18 and TRBJ1-2; the match to TRBD1 covers 9 bases. The CDR3 covers 16 residues. From germline, CDR1 is KGHSH and CDR2 LQKENI. J was trimmed by 6 bases and V by 2 bases; bases with no gene match: 10.

The chain links TRBV7-8 to TRBJ1-1; D gene unclear. The CDR3 runs to 12 residues. Between the trimmed V and J ends, which lost 7 bases and 3 bases, there was a span of 9 bases. The germline CDR1 and CDR2 sequences are SGHVS and FQNEAQ. Written as DNA, the CDR3 is TGTGCCAGCACCCCATTGGACACTGAAGCTTTCTTT. Its protein is CASTPLDTEAFF.

This rearrangement joins TRBV6-1 to TRBJ1-1; D is possibly TRBD1 (5 bases). V lost 7 bases, J lost 5 bases, and 11 bases lay in between. This CDR3 comprises 12 residues. CDR1 MNHNS and CDR2 SASEGT come from the germline V gene. This CDR3 is CASTGTGTEAFF. The CDR3, as DNA: TGTGCCAGCACGGGGACGGGTACTGAAGCTTTCTTT.

As regards this clone: Other DNA sequences in the same sample also yield this CDR3. V gene TRBV10-3 combines with J gene TRBJ2-3, with D perhaps TRBD2 (6 bases). Trimming shortened V by 7 bases and J by 1 base, and 6 bases separated the two germline ends. Per the germline V gene, CDR1 is ENHRY and CDR2 is SYGVKD. CDR3 length: 12 residues. The CDR3 loop reads CAITSGTDTQYF. The CDR3 coding sequence is TGTGCCATCACTAGCGGCACAGATACGCAGTATTTT.

V usage is TRBV5-6 and J usage is TRBJ2-2; 7 bases are shared with TRBD1. The V segment lost 1 base and the J segment 0 bases; nucleotides outside the gene matches: 3. CDR1 and CDR2 from the germline V gene are SGHDT and YYEEEE. The CDR3 is 16 amino acids. The CDR3 DNA sequence: TGTGCCAGCAGCTTGTGGCAGGGGGCGAACACCGGGGAGCTGTTTTTT. Its protein is CASSLWQGANTGELFF.

This rearrangement joins TRBV7-8 to TRBJ2-7; D not certain. Germline assignment: CDR1 SGHVS and CDR2 FQNEAQ. Trimming shortened V by 6 bases and J by 2 bases, and 17 bases separated the two germline ends. The CDR3 covers 15 residues. The CDR3 here is CASSRHSALPYEQYF. In nucleotides, the CDR3 is TGTGCCAGCAGTCGACACTCTGCACTCCCCTACGAGCAGTACTTC.

The rearrangement joins TRBV27 to TRBJ2-2, with D possibly being TRBD2 (5 bases). Germline CDR1 is MNHEY and CDR2 is SMNVEV (reference sequence). The germline V and J ends were trimmed by 3 bases and 1 base, with 15 bases remaining between them. The CDR3 contains 17 residues. CDR3 sequence: CASSFLSVGRNTGELFF. The CDR3 nucleotides are TGTGCCAGCAGTTTTTTGTCAGTTGGGAGGAACACCGGGGAGCTGTTTTTT.

As to this clone: Additional DNA sequences in this sample encode the identical CDR3. The V call is TRBV30, the J call TRBJ1-1, with TRBD1 identical over 7 bases. The V gene end was trimmed by 1 base and the J gene end by 4 bases; junction bases not matched to a gene: 3. There are 13 residues in the CDR3. The germline CDR1 and CDR2 sequences are GTSNPN and SVGIG (reference sequence). The CDR3 here is CAWSGQGGTEAFF. As DNA, the CDR3 is TGTGCCTGGAGTGGGCAGGGGGGCACTGAAGCTTTCTTT.

The gene calls are TRBV19 and TRBJ2-7; 10 positions match TRBD1. V was pared by 5 bases and J by 1 base, with 11 bases of the junction left unmatched. The germline V gene encodes CDR1 LNHDA and CDR2 SQIVND (reference sequence). The CDR3 spans 17 residues. CDR3 amino acids: CASSVNGRDRGSYEQYF. The DNA of the CDR3 is TGTGCCAGTAGTGTCAACGGCCGGGACAGGGGTTCCTACGAGCAGTACTTC.